The T cell receptor beta chain described here comes from a study of CD4 and CD8 cells across lung adenocarcinoma regions. TCRdb re-called the PCR reads through MiXCR, storing one row per CDR3 protein. The sample records about 11,000 distinct CDR3 sequences, around 59% being singletons. Source material: CD8+ T cells from the margin of a lung tumor. This clonotype originated in a male donor with lung adenocarcinoma. The CD4 and CD8 labels of this study may be unreliable.

The CDR3 reads CASSLSGVSYNEQFF. In DNA form, the CDR3 reads TGTGCCAGCAGTTTATCGGGCGTGTCCTACAATGAGCAGTTCTTC. The genes are TRBV27 and TRBJ2-1; D not certain. V was clipped by 0 bases and J by 1 base, with 7 bases between them. This CDR3 is built from 15 residues. CDR1 is MNHEY and CDR2 is SMNVEV in the germline V gene (reference sequence).